The T cell receptor beta chain under discussion was sequenced for a study of control samples from healthy donors and cancer patients (TCRdb year 2020). Notes on this clone: The antigen it recognizes is unknown. No base quality information exists; no much larger clone differs at one position.

Library preparation used the immunoSEQ multiplex PCR assay. TCRdb carries this immuneACCESS record with in-frame sequences only. Its versions omit some clonotypes, under half of them owing to an unresolved V gene in the studies checked, with the rest unexplained. This sample has some 120,000 clones in its table, and over 75% of those were observed once. Less than 2.5% of the sample is held by the ten biggest clonotypes. The germline V gene specifies MDHEN as CDR1 and SYDVKM as CDR2. At the junction V is shortened by 3 bases and J by 1 base; bases outside the gene matches: 7. Counted from cysteine to phenylalanine, this CDR3 has 16 amino acids. Only the CDR3 region is kept as DNA, spanning 48 bases read in frame from base 1.

This sequence uses TRBV28 and TRBJ2-3, and TRBD1 matches 7 of the central bases. The TCR sequence derives from a man between 18 and 35 years old in good health. The sample consisted of blood. CDR3 loop: CASSFEGQTRTDTQYF. The DNA sequence reads TGTGCCAGCAGTTTTGAGGGACAGACCCGCACAGATACGCAGTATTTT.